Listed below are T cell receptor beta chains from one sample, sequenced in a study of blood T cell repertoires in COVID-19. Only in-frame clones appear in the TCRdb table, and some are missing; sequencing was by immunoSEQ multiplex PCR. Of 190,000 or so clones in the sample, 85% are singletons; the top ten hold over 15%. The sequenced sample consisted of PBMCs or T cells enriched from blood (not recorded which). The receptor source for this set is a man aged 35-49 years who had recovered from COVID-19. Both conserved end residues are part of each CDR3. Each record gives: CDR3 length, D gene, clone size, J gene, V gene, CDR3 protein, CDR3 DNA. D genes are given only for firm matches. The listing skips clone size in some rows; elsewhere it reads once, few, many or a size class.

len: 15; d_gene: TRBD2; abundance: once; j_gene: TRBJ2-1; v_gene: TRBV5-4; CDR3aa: CASSPQIFGRNEQFF; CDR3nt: TGTGCCAGCAGCCCGCAGATCTTCGGGAGGAATGAGCAGTTCTTC
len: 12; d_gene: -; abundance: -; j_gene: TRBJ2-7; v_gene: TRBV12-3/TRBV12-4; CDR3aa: CASSFGLYEQYF; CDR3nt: TGTGCCAGCAGTTTTGGACTCTACGAGCAGTACTTC
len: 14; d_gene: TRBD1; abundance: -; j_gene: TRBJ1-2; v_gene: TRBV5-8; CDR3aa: CASNAGGINYGYTF; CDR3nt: TGTGCCAGCAACGCAGGGGGAATCAACTATGGCTACACCTTC
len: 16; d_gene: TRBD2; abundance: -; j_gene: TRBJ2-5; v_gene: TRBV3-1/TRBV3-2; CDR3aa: CASSHGLAGGRETQYF; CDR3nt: TGTGCCAGCAGCCACGGACTAGCGGGAGGTAGAGAGACCCAGTACTTC
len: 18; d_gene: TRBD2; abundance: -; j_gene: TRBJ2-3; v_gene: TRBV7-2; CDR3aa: CASSLVGTSSSSADTQYF; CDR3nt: TGTGCCAGCAGCTTAGTTGGGACTAGCTCCAGTTCCGCAGATACGCAGTATTTT
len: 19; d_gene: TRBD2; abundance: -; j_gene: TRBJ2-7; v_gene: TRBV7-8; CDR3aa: CASSSQNIGLAGVGEEQYF; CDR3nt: TGTGCCAGCAGCTCCCAAAACATCGGACTAGCGGGAGTCGGCGAGGAGCAGTACTTC
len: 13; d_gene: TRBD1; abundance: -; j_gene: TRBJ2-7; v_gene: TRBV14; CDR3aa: CASSQFDRGEQYF; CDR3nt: TGTGCCAGCAGCCAGTTCGACAGGGGCGAGCAGTACTTC
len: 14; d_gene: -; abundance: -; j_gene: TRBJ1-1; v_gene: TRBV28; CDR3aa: CASNQRLESTEAFF; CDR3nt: TGTGCCAGCAATCAGAGGTTGGAGAGCACTGAAGCTTTCTTT
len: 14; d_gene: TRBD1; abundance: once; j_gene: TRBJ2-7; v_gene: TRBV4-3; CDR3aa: CASSPDRVAYEQYF; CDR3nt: TGCGCCAGCAGCCCCGACAGGGTTGCCTACGAGCAGTACTTC
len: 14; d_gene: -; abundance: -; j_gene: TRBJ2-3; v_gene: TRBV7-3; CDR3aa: CASSPGDSPDTQYF; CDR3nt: TGTGCCAGCAGCCCCGGGGACTCCCCAGATACGCAGTATTTT
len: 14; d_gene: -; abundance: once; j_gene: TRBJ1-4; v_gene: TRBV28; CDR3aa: CASRPPEERSRLFF; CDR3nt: TGTGCCAGCAGACCCCCTGAAGAGCGGAGTCGACTGTTTTTT
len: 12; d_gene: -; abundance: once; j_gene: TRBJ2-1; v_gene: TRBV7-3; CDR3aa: CASGLVGQEQFF; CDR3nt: TGTGCCAGCGGCCTGGTTGGGCAGGAGCAGTTCTTC
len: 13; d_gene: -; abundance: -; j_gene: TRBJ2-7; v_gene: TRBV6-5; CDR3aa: CASSPRTSKRTDF; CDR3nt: TGTGCCAGCAGTCCGAGGACCTCCAAGCGGACGGACTTC
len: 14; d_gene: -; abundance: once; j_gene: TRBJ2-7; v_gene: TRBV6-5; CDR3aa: CACVDRDIFYEQYF; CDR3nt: TGTGCCTGCGTTGACCGGGACATCTTCTACGAGCAGTACTTC
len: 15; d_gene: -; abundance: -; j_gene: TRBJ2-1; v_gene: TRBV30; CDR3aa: CAWSVLGAGYNEQFF; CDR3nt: TGTGCCTGGAGTGTATTGGGGGCGGGCTACAATGAGCAGTTCTTC
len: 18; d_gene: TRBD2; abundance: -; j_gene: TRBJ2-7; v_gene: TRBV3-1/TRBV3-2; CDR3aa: CASSQAGTSGRAPYEQYF; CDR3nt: TGTGCCAGCAGCCAAGCCGGGACTAGCGGGAGAGCCCCTTACGAGCAGTACTTC
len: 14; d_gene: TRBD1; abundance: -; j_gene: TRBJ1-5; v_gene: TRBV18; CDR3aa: CASSLGQENQPQHF; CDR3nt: TGTGCCAGCTCCCTCGGACAGGAGAATCAGCCCCAGCATTTT
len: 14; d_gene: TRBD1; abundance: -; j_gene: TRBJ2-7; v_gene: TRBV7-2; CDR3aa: CASSPQGISYEQYF; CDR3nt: TGTGCCAGCAGCCCACAGGGGATATCCTACGAGCAGTACTTC
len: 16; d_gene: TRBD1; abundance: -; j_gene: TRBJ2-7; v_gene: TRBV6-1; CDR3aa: CASSELMGQGLYEQYF; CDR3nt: TGTGCCAGCAGTGAATTAATGGGACAGGGCCTATACGAGCAGTACTTC
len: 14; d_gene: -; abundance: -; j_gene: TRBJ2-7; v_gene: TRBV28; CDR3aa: CASLRGGEGYEQYF; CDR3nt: TGTGCCAGCCTTAGGGGGGGTGAGGGGTACGAGCAGTACTTC
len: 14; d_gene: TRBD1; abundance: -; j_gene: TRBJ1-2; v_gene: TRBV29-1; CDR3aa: CSVDQEGGGYGYTF; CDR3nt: TGCAGCGTAGACCAGGAAGGGGGCGGCTATGGCTACACCTTC
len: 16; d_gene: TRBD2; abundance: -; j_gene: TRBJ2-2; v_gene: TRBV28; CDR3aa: CASRSSGIANTGELFF; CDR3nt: TGTGCCAGCAGGTCTAGCGGGATCGCGAACACCGGGGAGCTGTTTTTT
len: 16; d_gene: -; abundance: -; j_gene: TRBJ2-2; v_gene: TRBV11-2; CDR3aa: CASSLSGALNTGELFF; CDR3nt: TGTGCCAGCAGCTTATCAGGGGCCCTGAACACCGGGGAGCTGTTTTTT
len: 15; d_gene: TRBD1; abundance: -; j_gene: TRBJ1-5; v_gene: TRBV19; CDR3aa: CASLLTGDSNQPQHF; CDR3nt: TGTGCCAGTCTGCTGACAGGGGATAGTAATCAGCCCCAGCATTTT
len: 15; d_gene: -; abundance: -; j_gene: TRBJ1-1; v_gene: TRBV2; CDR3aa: CASRGGGGRNTEAFF; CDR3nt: TGTGCCAGCAGGGGGGGAGGCGGTAGGAACACTGAAGCTTTCTTT
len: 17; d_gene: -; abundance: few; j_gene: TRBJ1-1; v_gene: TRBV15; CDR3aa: CATSPEERIALNTEAFF; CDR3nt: TGTGCCACCAGCCCTGAGGAGAGGATAGCCCTGAACACTGAAGCTTTCTTT
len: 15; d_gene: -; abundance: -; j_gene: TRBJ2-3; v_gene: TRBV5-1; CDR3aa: CASSLVQGNTDTQYF; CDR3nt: TGCGCCAGCAGCTTGGTACAGGGTAACACAGATACGCAGTATTTT
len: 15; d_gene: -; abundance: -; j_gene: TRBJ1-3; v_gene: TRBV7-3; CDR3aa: CASSPGGTSGNTIYF; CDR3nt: TGTGCCAGCAGCCCCGGGGGTACCTCTGGAAACACCATATATTTT
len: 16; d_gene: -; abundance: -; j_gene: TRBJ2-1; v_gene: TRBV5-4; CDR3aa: CASSLGSSGSYNEQFF; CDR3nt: TGTGCCAGCAGCTTGGGTTCGAGCGGAAGTTACAATGAGCAGTTCTTC
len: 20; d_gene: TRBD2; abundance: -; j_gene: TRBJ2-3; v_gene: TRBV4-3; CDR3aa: CASSQDLGLAVSREADTQYF; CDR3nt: TGCGCCAGCAGCCAAGACCTCGGACTAGCGGTCTCAAGGGAGGCAGATACGCAGTATTTT
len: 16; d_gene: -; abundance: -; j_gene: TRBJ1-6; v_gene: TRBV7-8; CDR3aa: CASSLAGGYSGSPLHF; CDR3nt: TGTGCCAGCAGCTTAGCGGGGGGGTATTCGGGATCACCCCTCCACTTT
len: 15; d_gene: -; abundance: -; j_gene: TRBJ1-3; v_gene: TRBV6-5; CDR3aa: CASSTNQGAGNTIYF; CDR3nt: TGTGCCAGCAGCACAAACCAGGGCGCTGGAAACACCATATATTTT
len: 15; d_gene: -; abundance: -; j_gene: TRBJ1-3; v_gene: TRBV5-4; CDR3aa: CASSLAGNSGNTIYF; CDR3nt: TGTGCCAGCAGCTTAGCCGGGAACTCTGGAAACACCATATATTTT
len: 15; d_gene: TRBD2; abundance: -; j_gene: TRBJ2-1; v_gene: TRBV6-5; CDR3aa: CASSSKREFNNEQFF; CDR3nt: TGTGCCAGCAGTTCGAAGCGGGAGTTCAACAATGAGCAGTTCTTC
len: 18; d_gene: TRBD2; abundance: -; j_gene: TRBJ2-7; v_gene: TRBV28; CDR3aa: CASSLFGNPSGGSYEQYF; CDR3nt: TGTGCCAGCAGTTTATTTGGCAATCCTAGCGGGGGATCCTACGAGCAGTACTTC
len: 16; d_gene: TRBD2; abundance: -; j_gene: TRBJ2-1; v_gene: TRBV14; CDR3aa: CASSLVAGMDYNEQFF; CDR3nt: TGTGCCAGCAGCCTAGTAGCGGGAATGGACTACAATGAGCAGTTCTTC
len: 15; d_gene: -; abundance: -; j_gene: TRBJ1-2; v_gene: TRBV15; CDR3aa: CATSRVSGGGYGYTF; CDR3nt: TGTGCCACCAGCAGAGTATCGGGAGGGGGCTATGGCTACACCTTC
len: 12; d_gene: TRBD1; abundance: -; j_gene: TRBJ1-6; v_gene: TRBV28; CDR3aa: CANGQGDSPLHF; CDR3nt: TGTGCCAACGGACAGGGGGACTCACCCCTCCACTTT
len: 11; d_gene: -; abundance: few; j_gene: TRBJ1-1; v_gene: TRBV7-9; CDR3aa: CASSLSTEAFF; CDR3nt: TGTGCCAGCAGTCTAAGCACTGAAGCTTTCTTT
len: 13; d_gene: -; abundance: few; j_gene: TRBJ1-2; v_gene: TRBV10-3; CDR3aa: CAISGSGETGYTF; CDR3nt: TGTGCCATCAGTGGTTCAGGGGAGACTGGCTACACCTTC
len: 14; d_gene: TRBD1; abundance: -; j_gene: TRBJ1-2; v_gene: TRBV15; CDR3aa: CATSRDLGDSRYTF; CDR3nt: TGTGCCACCAGCAGAGATCTGGGGGACAGCCGCTACACCTTC
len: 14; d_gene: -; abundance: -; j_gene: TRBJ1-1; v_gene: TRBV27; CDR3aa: CASRAGGMNTEAFF; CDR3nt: TGTGCCAGCAGGGCCGGGGGGATGAACACTGAAGCTTTCTTT
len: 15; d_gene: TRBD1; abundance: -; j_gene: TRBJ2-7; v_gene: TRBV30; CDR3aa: CAWSPFGTGSYEQYF; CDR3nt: TGTGCCTGGAGCCCCTTTGGGACAGGGTCCTACGAGCAGTACTTC
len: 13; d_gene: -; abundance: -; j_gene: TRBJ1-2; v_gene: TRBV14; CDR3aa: CASSQGQGYGYTF; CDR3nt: TGTGCCAGCAGCCAAGGGCAGGGTTATGGCTACACCTTC
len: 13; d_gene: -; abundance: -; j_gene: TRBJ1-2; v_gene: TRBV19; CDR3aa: CASSISHYYGYTF; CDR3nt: TGTGCCAGTAGTATCTCACATTACTATGGCTACACCTTC